This TCR beta chain was captured by sequencing in a study of blood T cell repertoires in COVID-19. Study in general: Spain, Italy and the United States supplied samples that represented acute and convalescent COVID-19. PBMCs, B-cell-depleted T cells, or T cells were the source of the cDNA or gDNA that made up the material.

The CDR3 spans 14 residues. Looked up from germline, CDR1 is LNHDA and CDR2 is SQIVND (reference sequence). V was clipped by 2 bases and J by 5 bases; unmatched bases: 3. Source study methods: For nucleated cells, counts were estimated from reference gene primer amplification. Repertoires were generated with immunoSEQ multiplex PCR, while TCRdb's copy carries only in-frame clones and drops some. V, J and clone size derive from that table, while D and trimming were established from the DNA sequence. The top ten clones hold around 25% of a sample with about 120,000 clones, more than 65% of them seen once.

The chain is built from TRBV19 and TRBJ2-3, with 8 bases aligning to TRBD2. This sequence was found in a human donor in a cohort sampled during active COVID-19. Input material: peripheral blood. DNA for the CDR3: TGTGCCAGTAGTATACGGGGGGGCCAAGATACGCAGTATTTT. Amino acid sequence: CASSIRGGQDTQYF.